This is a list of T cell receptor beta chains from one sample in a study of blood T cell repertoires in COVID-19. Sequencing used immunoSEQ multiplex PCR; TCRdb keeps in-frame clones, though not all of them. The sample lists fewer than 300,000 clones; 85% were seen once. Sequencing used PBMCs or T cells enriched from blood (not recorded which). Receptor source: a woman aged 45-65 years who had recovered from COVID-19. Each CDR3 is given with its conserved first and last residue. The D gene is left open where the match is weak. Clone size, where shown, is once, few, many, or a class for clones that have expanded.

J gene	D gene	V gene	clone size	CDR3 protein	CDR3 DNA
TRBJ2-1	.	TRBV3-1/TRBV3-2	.	CASSQDPNSGSYNEQFF	TGTGCCAGCAGCCAAGATCCTAATTCAGGCTCCTACAATGAGCAGTTCTTC
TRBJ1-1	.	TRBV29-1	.	CSVEEGTIGAFF	TGCAGCGTTGAAGAAGGGACAATTGGAGCTTTCTTT
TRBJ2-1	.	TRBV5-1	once	CASSPTVSSYNEQFF	TGCGCCAGCAGCCCTACAGTGAGCTCCTACAATGAGCAGTTCTTC
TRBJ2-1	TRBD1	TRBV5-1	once	CASTRGQGRYNEQFF	TGCGCCAGCACCCGAGGACAGGGACGATACAATGAGCAGTTCTTC
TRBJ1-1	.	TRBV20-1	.	CSASQDTNTEAFF	TGCAGTGCTAGTCAGGACACGAACACTGAAGCTTTCTTT
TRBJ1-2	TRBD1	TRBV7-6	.	CASSLESGGRYGYTF	TGTGCCAGCAGCTTAGAATCAGGGGGACGCTATGGCTACACCTTC
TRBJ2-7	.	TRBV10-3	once	CAISPVSPFHEQYF	TGTGCCATCAGTCCCGTGAGCCCCTTTCACGAGCAGTACTTC
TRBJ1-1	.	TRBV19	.	CASKLGHTEAFF	TGTGCCAGTAAGCTGGGCCACACTGAAGCTTTCTTT
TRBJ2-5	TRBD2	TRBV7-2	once	CASSRSGSKETQYF	TGTGCCAGCAGCCGTAGCGGGAGTAAGGAGACCCAGTACTTC
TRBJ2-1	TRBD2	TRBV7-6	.	CASSHPLAGDRNEQFF	TGTGCCAGCAGCCACCCGCTAGCGGGAGATAGGAATGAGCAGTTCTTC
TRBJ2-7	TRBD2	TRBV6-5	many	CASSRLAASYEQYF	TGTGCCAGCAGTCGGCTAGCGGCATCCTACGAGCAGTACTTC
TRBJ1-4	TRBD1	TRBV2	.	CASSGGTVATNEKLFF	TGTGCCAGCAGTGGAGGGACAGTTGCAACTAATGAAAAACTGTTTTTT
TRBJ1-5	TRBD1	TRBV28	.	CASRRDRAGWGPQHF	TGTGCCAGCAGAAGAGACAGGGCCGGTTGGGGGCCCCAGCATTTT
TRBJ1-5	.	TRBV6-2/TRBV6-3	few	CASSYRGNQPQHF	TGTGCCAGCAGTTACAGGGGGAATCAGCCCCAGCATTTT
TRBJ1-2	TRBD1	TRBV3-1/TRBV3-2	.	CASSQEGGGRDYGYTF	TGTGCCAGCAGCCAAGAAGGAGGGGGCCGGGACTATGGCTACACCTTC
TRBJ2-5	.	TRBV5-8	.	CASSFVGKETQYF	TGTGCCAGCAGCTTTGTTGGCAAAGAGACCCAGTACTTC
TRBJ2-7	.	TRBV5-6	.	CASSRIPRGYEQYF	TGTGCCAGCAGCCGCATTCCCCGCGGATACGAGCAGTACTTC
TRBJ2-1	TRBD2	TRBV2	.	CASSPSGRYNEQFF	TGTGCCAGCAGTCCCAGCGGGAGGTACAATGAGCAGTTCTTC
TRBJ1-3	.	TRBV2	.	CASSGGQISGNTIYF	TGTGCCAGCAGTGGGGGGCAGATCTCTGGAAACACCATATATTTT
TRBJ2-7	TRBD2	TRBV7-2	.	CASRLLLAGGHEQYF	TGTGCCAGCAGACTTTTACTAGCGGGAGGACACGAGCAGTACTTC
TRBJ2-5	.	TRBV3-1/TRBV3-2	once	CASSQGLETGNKETQYF	TGTGCCAGCAGCCAAGGTCTAGAAACAGGGAACAAAGAGACCCAGTACTTC
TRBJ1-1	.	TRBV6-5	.	CASSIQKGEVTEAFF	TGTGCCAGCAGTATCCAGAAGGGAGAAGTGACTGAAGCTTTCTTT
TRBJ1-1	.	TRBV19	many	CASLQRGYTEAFF	TGTGCCAGTCTTCAGCGGGGATATACTGAAGCTTTCTTT
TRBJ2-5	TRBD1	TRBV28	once	CASSFPGGVETQYF	TGTGCCAGCAGTTTTCCAGGGGGCGTGGAGACCCAGTACTTC
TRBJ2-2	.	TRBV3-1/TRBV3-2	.	CASARTANTGELFF	TGTGCCAGCGCTCGGACTGCGAACACCGGGGAGCTGTTTTTT
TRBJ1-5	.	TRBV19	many	CASSMLGQADNQPQHF	TGTGCCAGTAGTATGTTGGGGCAGGCCGACAATCAGCCCCAGCATTTT
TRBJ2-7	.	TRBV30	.	CAWKDLDYEQYF	TGTGCCTGGAAAGACCTAGACTACGAGCAGTACTTC
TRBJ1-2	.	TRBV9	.	CASSVDGLRGYTF	TGTGCCAGCAGCGTAGATGGTCTACGGGGCTACACCTTC
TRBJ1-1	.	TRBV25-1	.	CASSEYPASSWGDTEAFF	TGTGCCAGCAGTGAATATCCGGCCTCGTCTTGGGGGGACACTGAAGCTTTCTTT
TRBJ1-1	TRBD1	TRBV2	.	CASTDRAAGEAFF	TGTGCCAGCACCGACAGGGCCGCAGGGGAAGCTTTCTTT
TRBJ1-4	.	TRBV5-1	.	CASSLVEGEKLFF	TGCGCCAGCAGCTTGGTGGAGGGTGAAAAACTGTTTTTT
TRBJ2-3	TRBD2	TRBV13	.	CASSLVTSAEDTQYF	TGTGCCAGCAGCTTAGTTACTAGCGCAGAAGATACGCAGTATTTT
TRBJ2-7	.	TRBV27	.	CASSRLQGTYEQYF	TGTGCCAGCAGCCGTCTGCAGGGGACCTACGAGCAGTACTTC
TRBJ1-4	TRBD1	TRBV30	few	CAWRGTESNEKLFF	TGTGCCTGGAGGGGGACAGAGAGTAATGAAAAACTGTTTTTT
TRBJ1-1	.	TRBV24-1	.	CATSSRGGSTEAFF	TGTGCCACCAGTTCGCGGGGCGGTTCGACTGAAGCTTTCTTT
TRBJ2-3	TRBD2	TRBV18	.	CASSPTSGGSTDTQYF	TGTGCCAGCTCACCTACTAGCGGGGGAAGCACAGATACGCAGTATTTT
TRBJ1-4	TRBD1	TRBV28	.	CASTEGGTGEKLFF	TGTGCCAGCACCGAAGGGGGGACAGGGGAAAAACTGTTTTTT
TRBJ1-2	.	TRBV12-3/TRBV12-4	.	CASSWTGDYGYTF	TGTGCCAGCAGTTGGACTGGGGACTATGGCTACACCTTC
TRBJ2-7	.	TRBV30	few	CAWRPRPPYEQYF	TGTGCCTGGAGGCCCAGGCCCCCCTACGAGCAGTACTTC
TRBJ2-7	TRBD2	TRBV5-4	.	CASSRGGSSSYEQYF	TGTGCCAGCAGCCGGGGGGGATCCTCATCGTACGAGCAGTACTTC
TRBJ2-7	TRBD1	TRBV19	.	CASSPNRRDREIYEQYF	TGTGCCAGTAGTCCGAATCGACGGGACAGGGAGATCTACGAGCAGTACTTC
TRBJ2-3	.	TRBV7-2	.	CAGALDAGIDTQYF	TGTGCCGGAGCGCTAGACGCCGGTATTGATACGCAGTATTTT
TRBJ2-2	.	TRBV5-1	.	CASSFNPNTGELFF	TGCGCCAGCAGCTTCAATCCGAACACCGGGGAGCTGTTTTTT
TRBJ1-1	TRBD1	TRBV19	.	CASSSQGGTEAFF	TGTGCCAGTAGTAGTCAGGGGGGCACTGAAGCTTTCTTT
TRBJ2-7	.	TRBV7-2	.	CASSLQVPGVEQYF	TGTGCCAGCAGCTTACAGGTCCCAGGCGTCGAGCAGTACTTC
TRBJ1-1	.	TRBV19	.	CASKAQGLGAEAFF	TGTGCCAGTAAGGCACAGGGCCTTGGGGCTGAAGCTTTCTTT
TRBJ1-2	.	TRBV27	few	CASSLRVGYGYTF	TGTGCCAGCAGTTTACGGGTAGGATATGGCTACACCTTC
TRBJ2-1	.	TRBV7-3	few	CASSRQKSSYNEQFF	TGTGCCAGCAGCCGACAGAAGAGCTCCTACAATGAGCAGTTCTTC
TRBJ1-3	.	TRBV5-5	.	CASSLLGGAGNTIYF	TGTGCCAGCAGCTTGTTAGGGGGAGCTGGAAACACCATATATTTT
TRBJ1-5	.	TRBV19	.	CASSIQVREPQHF	TGTGCCAGTAGTATTCAGGTCAGGGAGCCCCAGCATTTT
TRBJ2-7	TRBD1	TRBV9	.	CASSAGTGTYEQYF	TGTGCCAGCAGCGCCGGGACAGGGACCTACGAGCAGTACTTC
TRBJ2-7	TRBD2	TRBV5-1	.	CASSLSGGTYEQYF	TGCGCCAGCAGCCTTAGCGGGGGGACCTACGAGCAGTACTTC